The clone carrying this TCR beta chain turned up a few times. Its antigen is not known. These data come from a study of blood T cells in healthy people across ages. Study-level points and caveats: Older age went with lower TCR beta diversity per million T cells, in a roughly linear way.

Germline CDR1 is LNHDA and CDR2 is SQIVND (reference sequence). V was clipped by 7 bases and J by 5 bases; unmatched bases: 10. The CDR3 has 14 amino acids. Sample-barcoded 5' priming and a J-beta primer mix drove a second PCR of roughly 7 to 11 cycles. Every cDNA molecule carried a tag from a template-switch adaptor bearing 12 random nucleotides. MiXCR, applied by TCRdb to the 5' RACE reads, yields one record per CDR3 protein. The repertoire holds roughly 720,000 distinct CDR3 sequences, with about 53% as singletons. Each sample used at least 6.5 million PBMCs. The receptor was derived from a man at least 80 years old in good health. The chain joins TRBV19 to TRBJ2-5, with 7 bases lining up with TRBD2. The sequencing input was blood. The CDR3 sequence: CASTPGGVLETQYF. The CDR3, as DNA: TGTGCCAGTACCCCTGGGGGGGTTTTGGAGACCCAGTACTTC. The whole variable domain, filled in from reference TRBV19 and TRBJ2-5, reads DGGITQSPKYLFRKEGQNVTLSCEQNLNHDAMYWYRQDPGQGLRLIYYSQIVNDFQKGDIAEGYSVSREKKESFPLTVTSAQKNPTAFYLCASTPGGVLETQYFGPGTRLLVL.